This entry lists 23 T cell receptor beta chains sequenced from one sample in a study of identical twins. Via MiXCR, TCRdb re-called the 5' RACE reads, giving one row per CDR3 protein. The sample lists under 900,000 distinct CDR3 sequences, about 12% occurring once. These data were also reused for a study on yellow fever vaccine responses in identical twins.

Sequencing input: PBMCs. These receptors came from a woman aged 18 to 35 in good health.

The chain employs TRBV15 and TRBJ2-5; unclear D gene. Germline-derived CDR1 and CDR2 are LNHNV and YYDKDF (reference sequence). Trimming took off 3 bases at V and 0 bases at J, with 5 bases between the two ends. The CDR3 runs to 13 residues. This CDR3 is CATSRSDQETQYF. Written as DNA, the CDR3 is TGTGCCACCAGCAGGTCCGACCAAGAGACCCAGTACTTC.

This clonotype has a count of ten or more. The chain has TRBV7-2 and TRBJ2-1; TRBD2 aligns across 9 bases. CDR3 length: 13 residues. CDR1 and CDR2 from the germline V gene are SGHTA and FQGNSA. In nucleotides, the CDR3 is TGTGGATGGCGGGAGGGCCTTGGAAATGAGCAGTTCTTC. As protein: CGWREGLGNEQFF.

The genes are TRBV7-2 and TRBJ2-7, with D unclear. Germline V gene lookup returns CDR1 SGHTA and CDR2 FQGNSA. V gave up 3 bases and J gave up 7 bases, with 16 bases separating them. This CDR3 has 14 residues. DNA of the CDR3: TGTGCCAGCAGCTTCGGTTCTGCCTCTACTGAGCAGTACTTC. It codes for CASSFGSASTEQYF.

There are a few counts of this clonotype. This chain links TRBV7-3 with TRBJ2-1; 11 bases fit TRBD2. Germline V gene data show CDR1 as SGHTA and CDR2 as FQGTGA. The CDR3 totals 15 residues. Germline trimming cut 4 bases from V and 7 bases from J; bases unmatched to any gene: 6. The CDR3: CASSSWTSGWNEQFF. The DNA of the CDR3 is TGTGCCAGCAGCTCGTGGACTAGCGGGTGGAATGAGCAGTTCTTC.

This clonotype was counted a few times. This chain links TRBV2 with TRBJ1-6, with unresolved D. Between the trimmed V and J ends, which lost 6 bases and 10 bases, there was a span of 13 bases. Germline V gives CDR1 SNHLY, CDR2 FYNNEI. The CDR3 has 13 amino acids. The CDR3 region is CASRTAQGSPLHF. The CDR3 region has the DNA TGTGCCAGCAGAACGGCCCAAGGCTCACCCCTCCACTTT.

The gene calls are TRBV12-3 or TRBV12-4 and TRBJ1-4; 9 positions agree with TRBD1. The V segment lost 7 bases and the J segment 8 bases; nucleotides outside the gene matches: 8. The CDR3 contains 14 residues. CDR3 sequence: CASNHRGREEKLFF. DNA of the CDR3: TGTGCCAGCAACCACAGGGGGCGAGAGGAAAAACTGTTTTTT.

This clonotype was detected a few times. The chain uses TRBV6-4 and TRBJ2-2; D not resolved. The CDR3 runs to 13 residues. V was cut by 0 bases and J by 7 bases, with 6 bases left in between. From germline, CDR1 is MRHNA and CDR2 SNTAGT. The CDR3 region is CASSDSSVGELFF. In nucleotides, the CDR3 is TGTGCCAGCAGTGACTCTTCCGTCGGGGAGCTGTTTTTT.

This chain connects TRBV7-9 to TRBJ1-6; D uncertain. The CDR3 is 14 amino acids. Trimming left V 10 bases short and J 5 bases short, with 15 bases between. From germline, CDR1 is SEHNR and CDR2 FQNEAQ (reference sequence). The CDR3 reads CAMSPGPNNSPLHF. The CDR3 DNA reads TGTGCCATGAGCCCCGGGCCGAATAATTCACCCCTCCACTTT.

The rearrangement joins TRBV5-1 to TRBJ1-1; D is possibly TRBD1 (5 bases). Trimming left V 0 bases short and J 8 bases short, with 11 bases between. The CDR3 extends over 13 amino acids. Germline values: CDR1 SGHRS, CDR2 YFSETQ. CDR3 sequence (DNA): TGCGCCAGCAGCTTGGGGGGGGTTAGAGAAGCTTTCTTT. Translation: CASSLGGVREAFF.

This clonotype turned up a few times. V and J are TRBV28 and TRBJ2-1, with 10 positions matching TRBD2. Unmatched junction bases numbered 13, after V lost 5 bases and J lost 6 bases. Germline V gives CDR1 MDHEN, CDR2 SYDVKM. The CDR3 is 17 residues long. The DNA for the CDR3 is TGTGCCAGCAGTCTACGGCTAGCGGGAGTGGGAGCCAATGAGCAGTTCTTC. This codes for CASSLRLAGVGANEQFF.

This clonotype was counted many times. The chain combines TRBV5-1 with TRBJ2-5; 9 positions match TRBD1. Trimming took 1 base from V and 3 from J; bases not matched to a gene: 4. This CDR3 is 15 amino acids long. Germline CDR1 and CDR2: SGHRS and YFSETQ. CDR3 protein: CASSLPRTGEETQYF. Written as DNA, the CDR3 is TGCGCCAGCAGCTTGCCGAGGACAGGGGAAGAGACCCAGTACTTC.

This chain links TRBV13 with TRBJ2-5; 7 bases match TRBD2. The CDR3 covers 19 residues. Unmatched junction bases numbered 22, after V lost 5 bases and J lost 4 bases. In germline, CDR1 is PRHDT, CDR2 FYEKMQ (reference sequence). This chain's CDR3 is CASSLRLGGRGSGGETQYF. As DNA, the CDR3 is TGTGCCAGCAGCCTAAGACTGGGAGGGAGGGGAAGTGGCGGAGAGACCCAGTACTTC.

The rearrangement joins TRBV11-1 to TRBJ2-7; 7 bases are a match to TRBD2. CDR3 length equals 16 residues. The ends lost 0 bases at V and 1 base at J; junction bases unmatched: 6. Per germline, CDR1 SGHAT and CDR2 FQDESV (reference sequence). The CDR3 nucleotides are TGTGCCAGCAGCTTAGCGACGGGAGGTAGGTCCTACGAGCAGTACTTC. This gives the protein CASSLATGGRSYEQYF.

V is TRBV7-2 and J is TRBJ1-1; D remains ambiguous. Trimming removed 6 bases from V and 3 bases from J, with 11 bases in between. The CDR3 consists of 13 residues. Germline V gene sequence: CDR1 SGHTA, CDR2 FQGNSA. The CDR3 is CASRAGGDTEAFF. CDR3 nucleotide sequence: TGTGCCAGCAGGGCGGGCGGGGACACTGAAGCTTTCTTT.

The rearrangement joins TRBV20-1 to TRBJ2-5; D perhaps matches TRBD2 (5 bases). Trimming took 3 bases from V and 5 from J, leaving 13 bases between them. CDR3 length: 13 amino acids. Germline CDR1 is DFQATT and CDR2 is SNEGSKA (reference sequence). The CDR3 DNA reads TGCAGTGCTAGTGTGGGAGAGGCTGAGACCCAGTACTTC. Protein product: CSASVGEAETQYF.

This clonotype was counted at least ten times. The V gene is TRBV10-3, the J gene TRBJ2-1; 8 bases map to TRBD1. This CDR3 is built from 15 residues. V was clipped by 7 bases and J by 4 bases; unmatched bases: 9. Germline CDR1 reads ENHRY; CDR2 reads SYGVKD. The CDR3 region has the DNA TGTGCCATCACTGGAGGTGGACAGGGTTACAATGAGCAGTTCTTC. Protein sequence: CAITGGGQGYNEQFF.

The rearrangement links TRBV4-2 to TRBJ2-5; tentatively, D is TRBD1 (5 bases). V gave up 2 bases and J gave up 1 base, with 11 bases separating them. Germline V gene data show CDR1 as LGHNA and CDR2 as YNFKEQ. The CDR3 totals 15 residues. The CDR3, as DNA: TGTGCCAGCAGCCAAAGGGGCGGCAGCCAAGAGACCCAGTACTTC. The encoded protein is CASSQRGGSQETQYF.

There are many counts of this clonotype. J is TRBJ1-5 and V is TRBV12-3 or TRBV12-4, with D possibly TRBD1 on 6 matching bases. The CDR3 totals 15 residues. Trimming removed 3 bases from V and 1 base from J, with 10 bases in between. CDR3 amino acids: CASSFGQGSNQPQHF. The CDR3, as DNA: TGTGCCAGCAGTTTTGGGCAGGGGAGCAATCAGCCCCAGCATTTT.

This clonotype was observed at least ten times. V usage is TRBV12-3 or TRBV12-4 and J usage is TRBJ2-7; TRBD1 aligns across 7 bases. This CDR3 comprises 14 residues. The J segment lost 2 bases and the V segment lost 6 bases, leaving 7 bases of the junction unmatched. The DNA of the CDR3 is TGTGCCAGCAGAGACAGGGAAGGAACCTACGAGCAGTACTTC. Its translation is CASRDREGTYEQYF.

This clonotype was seen only a few times. The chain is built from TRBV14 and TRBJ2-1, with TRBD2 identical over 9 bases. J gave up 7 bases and V 3 bases, and 4 bases lay outside the gene matches. CDR1 SGHDN and CDR2 FVKESK come from the germline V gene. This CDR3 has 14 amino acids. The CDR3 region has the DNA TGTGCCAGCAGCCAGAGGACTAGCGTGAATGAGCAGTTCTTC. Amino acids: CASSQRTSVNEQFF.

The chain couples TRBV20-1 to TRBJ1-6; D remains ambiguous. The CDR3 is made up of 13 amino acids. Germline CDR1 is DFQATT and CDR2 is SNEGSKA (reference sequence). The V end lost 3 bases, the J end lost 7 bases, and 10 bases lay between the germline ends. The CDR3 DNA reads TGCAGTGCTAGTGTTGACGGGAATTCACCCCTCCACTTT. Its translation: CSASVDGNSPLHF.

This sequence joins TRBV29-1 and TRBJ2-3; 9 bases align to TRBD2. Germline V gene lookup returns CDR1 SQVTM and CDR2 ANQGSEA. V trimming: 6 bases; J trimming: 4 bases; junction bases outside the gene matches: 14. The CDR3 is made up of 16 amino acids. The chain's CDR3 is CSVSYRLGLAADTQYF. The DNA of the CDR3 is TGCAGCGTCTCTTATCGGCTGGGACTAGCTGCAGATACGCAGTATTTT.

The rearrangement uses TRBV5-1 and TRBJ2-5, with TRBD2 identical over 9 bases. V trimming: 4 bases; J trimming: 0 bases; junction bases outside the gene matches: 7. The CDR3 extends over 16 amino acids. Germline CDR1 is SGHRS and CDR2 is YFSETQ. The CDR3 DNA reads as TGCGCCAGCAGCAGTTTAATAGCGGGAGACCAAGAGACCCAGTACTTC. It translates to CASSSLIAGDQETQYF.